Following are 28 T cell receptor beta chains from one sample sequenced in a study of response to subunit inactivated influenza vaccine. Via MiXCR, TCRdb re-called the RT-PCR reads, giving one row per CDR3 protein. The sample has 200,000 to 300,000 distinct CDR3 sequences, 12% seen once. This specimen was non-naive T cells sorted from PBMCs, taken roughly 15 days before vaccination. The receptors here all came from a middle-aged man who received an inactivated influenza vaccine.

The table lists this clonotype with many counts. CDR3 amino acids: CSARSPRGGNEQFF. CDR3 DNA sequence: TGCAGTGCTAGATCACCACGAGGAGGGAATGAGCAGTTCTTC. This rearrangement joins TRBV20-1 to TRBJ2-1, with a possible D match to TRBD2 (6 bases). The CDR3 sequence is 14 residues long. V was shortened by 2 bases and J by 7 bases, with 15 bases between the two germline ends. Per germline, CDR1 DFQATT and CDR2 SNEGSKA (reference sequence).

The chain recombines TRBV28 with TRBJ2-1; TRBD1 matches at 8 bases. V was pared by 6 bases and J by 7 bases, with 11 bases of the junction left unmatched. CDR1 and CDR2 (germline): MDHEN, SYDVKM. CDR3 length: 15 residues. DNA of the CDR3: TGTGCCAGCAGCATAGACAGGGGAATCAGGAATGAGCAGTTCTTC. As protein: CASSIDRGIRNEQFF.

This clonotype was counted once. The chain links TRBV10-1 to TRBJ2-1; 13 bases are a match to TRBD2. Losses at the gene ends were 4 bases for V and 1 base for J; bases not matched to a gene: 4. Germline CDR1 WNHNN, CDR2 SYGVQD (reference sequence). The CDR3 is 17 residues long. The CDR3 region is CASSGELAGGSYNEQFF. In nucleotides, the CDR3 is TGCGCCAGCAGTGGGGAACTAGCGGGGGGGTCCTACAATGAGCAGTTCTTC.

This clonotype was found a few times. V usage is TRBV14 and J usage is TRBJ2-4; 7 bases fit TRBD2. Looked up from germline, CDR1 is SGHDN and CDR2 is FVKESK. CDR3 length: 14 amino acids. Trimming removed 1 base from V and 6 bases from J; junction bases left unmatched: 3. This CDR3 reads CASSQGWGGNIQYF. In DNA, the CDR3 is TGTGCCAGCAGCCAAGGTTGGGGGGGAAACATTCAGTACTTC.

CDR3 coding DNA: TGTGCCAGCAGTTTTATTCGGGGTGGCTACGAGCAGTACTTC. It codes for CASSFIRGGYEQYF. The chain uses TRBV28 and TRBJ2-7; D possibly corresponds to TRBD2 (5 bases). Germline CDR1 reads MDHEN; CDR2 reads SYDVKM. The V and J ends lost 3 bases and 3 bases respectively, with 12 bases between them. This CDR3 has 14 residues.

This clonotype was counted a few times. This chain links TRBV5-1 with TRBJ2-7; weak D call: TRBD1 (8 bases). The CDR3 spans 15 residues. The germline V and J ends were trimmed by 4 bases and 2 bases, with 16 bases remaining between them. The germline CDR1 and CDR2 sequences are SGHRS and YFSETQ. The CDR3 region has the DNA TGCGCCAGCAGCCGCGGGGGACAGGACACCTACGAGCAGTACTTC. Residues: CASSRGGQDTYEQYF.

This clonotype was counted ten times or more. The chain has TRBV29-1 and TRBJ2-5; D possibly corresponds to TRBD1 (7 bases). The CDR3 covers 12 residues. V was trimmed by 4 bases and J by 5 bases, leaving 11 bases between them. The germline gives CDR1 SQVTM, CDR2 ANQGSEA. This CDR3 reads CSVVPGGETQYF. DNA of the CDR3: TGCAGCGTTGTCCCAGGGGGGGAGACCCAGTACTTC.

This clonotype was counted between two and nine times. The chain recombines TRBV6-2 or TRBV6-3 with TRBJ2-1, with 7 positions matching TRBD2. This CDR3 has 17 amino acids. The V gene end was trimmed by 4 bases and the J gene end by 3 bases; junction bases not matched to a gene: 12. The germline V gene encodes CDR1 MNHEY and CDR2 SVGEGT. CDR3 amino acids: CASSSYLAANYYNEQFF. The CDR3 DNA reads TGTGCCAGCAGTTCTTACCTAGCGGCCAACTACTACAATGAGCAGTTCTTC.

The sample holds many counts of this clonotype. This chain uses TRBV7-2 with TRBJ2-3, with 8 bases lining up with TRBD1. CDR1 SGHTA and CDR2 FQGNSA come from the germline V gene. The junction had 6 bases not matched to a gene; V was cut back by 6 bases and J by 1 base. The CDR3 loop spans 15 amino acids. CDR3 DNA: TGTGCCAGCAGTCGAGGACAGGGACGCACAGATACGCAGTATTTT. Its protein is CASSRGQGRTDTQYF. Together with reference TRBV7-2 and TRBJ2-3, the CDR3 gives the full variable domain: GAGVSQSPSNKVTEKGKDVELRCDPISGHTALYWYRQSLGQGLEFLIYFQGNSAPDKSGLPSDRFSAERTGGSVSTLTIQRTQQEDSAVYLCASSRGQGRTDTQYFGPGTRLTVL.

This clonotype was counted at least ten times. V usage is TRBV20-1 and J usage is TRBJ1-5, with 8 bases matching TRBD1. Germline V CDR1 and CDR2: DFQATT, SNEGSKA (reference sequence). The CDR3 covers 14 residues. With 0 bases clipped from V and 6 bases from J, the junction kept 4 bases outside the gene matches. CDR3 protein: CSAREIQGVQPQHF. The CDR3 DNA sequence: TGCAGTGCTAGAGAGATACAGGGGGTTCAGCCCCAGCATTTT.

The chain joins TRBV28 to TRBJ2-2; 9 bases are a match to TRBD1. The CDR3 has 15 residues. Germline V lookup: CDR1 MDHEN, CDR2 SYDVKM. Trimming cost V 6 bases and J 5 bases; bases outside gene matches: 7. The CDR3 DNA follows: TGTGCCAGCAGAACCCACGGACAGGGGACCGGGGAGCTGTTTTTT. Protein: CASRTHGQGTGELFF.

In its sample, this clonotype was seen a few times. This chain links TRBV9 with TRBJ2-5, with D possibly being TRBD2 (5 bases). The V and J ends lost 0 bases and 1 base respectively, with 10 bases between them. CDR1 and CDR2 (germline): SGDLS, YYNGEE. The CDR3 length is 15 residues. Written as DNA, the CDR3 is TGTGCCAGCAGCGTAGCTCCCGGAGGCCAAGAGACCCAGTACTTC. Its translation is CASSVAPGGQETQYF.

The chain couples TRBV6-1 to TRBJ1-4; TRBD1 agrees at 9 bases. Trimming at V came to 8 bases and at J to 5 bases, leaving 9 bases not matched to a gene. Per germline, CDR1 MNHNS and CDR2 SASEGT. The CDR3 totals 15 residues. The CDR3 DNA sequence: TGTGCCAGCCACAGGGGGCCCCGGATGAATGAAAAACTGTTTTTT. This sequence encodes CASHRGPRMNEKLFF.

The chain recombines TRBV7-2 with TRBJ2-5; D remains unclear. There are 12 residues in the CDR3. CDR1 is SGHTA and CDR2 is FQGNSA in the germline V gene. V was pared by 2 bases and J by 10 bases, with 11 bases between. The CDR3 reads CASSLLLQNQYF. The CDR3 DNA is TGTGCCAGCAGCTTACTTCTGCAGAACCAGTACTTC.

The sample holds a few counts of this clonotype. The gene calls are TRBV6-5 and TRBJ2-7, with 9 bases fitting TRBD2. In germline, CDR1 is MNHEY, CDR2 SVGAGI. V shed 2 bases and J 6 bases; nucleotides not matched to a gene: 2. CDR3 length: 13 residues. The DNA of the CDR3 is TGTGCCAGCAGTTACGCGGGGGGGTCCGAGCAGTACTTC. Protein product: CASSYAGGSEQYF.

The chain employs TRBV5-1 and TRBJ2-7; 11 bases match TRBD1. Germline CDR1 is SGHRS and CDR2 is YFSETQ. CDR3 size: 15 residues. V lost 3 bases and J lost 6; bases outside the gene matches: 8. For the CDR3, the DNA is TGCGCCAGCAGCTCCCTCGCGGGACAGGGGGGCGAGCAGTACTTC. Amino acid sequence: CASSSLAGQGGEQYF. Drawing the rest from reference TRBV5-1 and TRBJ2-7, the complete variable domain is KAGVTQTPRYLIKTRGQQVTLSCSPISGHRSVSWYQQTPGQGLQFLFEYFSETQRNKGNFPGRFSGRQFSNSRSEMNVSTLELGDSALYLCASSSLAGQGGEQYFGPGTRLTVT.

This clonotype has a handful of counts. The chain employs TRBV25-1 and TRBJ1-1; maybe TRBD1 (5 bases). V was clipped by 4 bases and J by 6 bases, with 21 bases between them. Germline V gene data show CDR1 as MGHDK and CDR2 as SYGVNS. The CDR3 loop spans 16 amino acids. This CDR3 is CASSADTGTGVAEAFF. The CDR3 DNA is TGTGCCAGCAGTGCAGACACCGGGACGGGCGTAGCTGAAGCTTTCTTT. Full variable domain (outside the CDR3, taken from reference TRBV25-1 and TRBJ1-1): EADIYQTPRYLVIGTGKKITLECSQTMGHDKMYWYQQDPGMELHLIHYSYGVNSTEKGDLSSESTVSRIRTEHFPLTLESARPSHTSQYLCASSADTGTGVAEAFFGQGTRLTVV.

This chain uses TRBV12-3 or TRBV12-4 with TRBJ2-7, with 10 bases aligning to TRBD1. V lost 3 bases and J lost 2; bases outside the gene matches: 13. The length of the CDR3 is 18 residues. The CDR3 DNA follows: TGTGCCAGCAGTTTCGGCGATCTCACCGGGACAGGGGCCTACGAGCAGTACTTC. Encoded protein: CASSFGDLTGTGAYEQYF.

CDR3 sequence reads: CASSGDRFYEQYF. In DNA, the CDR3 is TGTGCCAGCAGTGGAGACAGGTTTTACGAGCAGTACTTC. The V and J genes are TRBV6-1 and TRBJ2-7, with D tentatively TRBD1 (6 bases). This CDR3 region has 13 residues. V was shortened by 4 bases and J by 4 bases, with 11 bases between the two germline ends. CDR1 and CDR2 from the germline V gene are MNHNS and SASEGT.

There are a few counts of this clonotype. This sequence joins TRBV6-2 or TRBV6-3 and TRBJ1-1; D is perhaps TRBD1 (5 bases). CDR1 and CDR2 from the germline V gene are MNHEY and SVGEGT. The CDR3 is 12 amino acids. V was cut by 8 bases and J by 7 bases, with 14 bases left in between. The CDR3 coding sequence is TGTGCCAGCCGCGTACCGGGGGGTGAAGCTTTCTTT. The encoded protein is CASRVPGGEAFF.

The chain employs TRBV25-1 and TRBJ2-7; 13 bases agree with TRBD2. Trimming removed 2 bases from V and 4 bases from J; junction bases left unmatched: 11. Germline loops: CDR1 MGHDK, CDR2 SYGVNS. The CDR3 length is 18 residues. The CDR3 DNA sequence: TGTGCCAGCAGTGAAACCCCGGGGACTAGCGGGAAGGTGTACGAGCAGTACTTC. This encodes CASSETPGTSGKVYEQYF.

The DNA for the CDR3 is TGTGCCAGCAGTTCAAGACACCGCTCTGGAAACACCATATATTTT. Translation gives CASSSRHRSGNTIYF. This chain uses TRBV6-5 with TRBJ1-3; D gene uncertain. Germline V lookup: CDR1 MNHEY, CDR2 SVGAGI. Trimming cost V 4 bases and J 0 bases, with 10 bases left between them. CDR3 length: 15 amino acids.

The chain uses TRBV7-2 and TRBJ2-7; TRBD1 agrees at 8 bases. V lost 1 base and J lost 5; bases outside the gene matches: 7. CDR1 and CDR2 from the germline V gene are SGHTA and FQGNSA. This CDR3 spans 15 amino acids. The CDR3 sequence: CASSLEWTGSHEQYF. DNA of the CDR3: TGTGCCAGCAGCTTAGAGTGGACAGGGTCGCACGAGCAGTACTTC.

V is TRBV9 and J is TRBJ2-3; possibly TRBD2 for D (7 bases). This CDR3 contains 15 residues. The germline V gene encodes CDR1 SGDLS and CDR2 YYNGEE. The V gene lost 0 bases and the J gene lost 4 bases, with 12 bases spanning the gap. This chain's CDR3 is CASSVVAGAPDTQYF. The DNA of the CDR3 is TGTGCCAGCAGCGTAGTTGCGGGGGCCCCAGATACGCAGTATTTT.

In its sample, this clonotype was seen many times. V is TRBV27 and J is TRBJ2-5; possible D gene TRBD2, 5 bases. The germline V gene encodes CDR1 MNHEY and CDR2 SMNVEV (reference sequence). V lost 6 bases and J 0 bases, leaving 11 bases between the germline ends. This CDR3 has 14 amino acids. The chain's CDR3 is CASSPFGDQETQYF. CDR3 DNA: TGTGCCAGCAGCCCGTTCGGGGACCAAGAGACCCAGTACTTC.

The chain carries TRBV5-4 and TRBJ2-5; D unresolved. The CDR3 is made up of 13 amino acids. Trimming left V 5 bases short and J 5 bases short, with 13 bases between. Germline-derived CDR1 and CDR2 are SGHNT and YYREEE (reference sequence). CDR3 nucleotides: TGTGCCAGCAGAGGTGGGATGGCGGAGACCCAGTACTTC. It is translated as CASRGGMAETQYF.

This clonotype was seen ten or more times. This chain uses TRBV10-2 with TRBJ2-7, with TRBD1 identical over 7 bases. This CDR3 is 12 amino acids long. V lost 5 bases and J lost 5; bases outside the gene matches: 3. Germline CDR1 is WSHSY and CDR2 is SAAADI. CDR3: CASSPTGDEQYF. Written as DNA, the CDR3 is TGCGCCAGCAGTCCAACAGGGGACGAGCAGTACTTC.

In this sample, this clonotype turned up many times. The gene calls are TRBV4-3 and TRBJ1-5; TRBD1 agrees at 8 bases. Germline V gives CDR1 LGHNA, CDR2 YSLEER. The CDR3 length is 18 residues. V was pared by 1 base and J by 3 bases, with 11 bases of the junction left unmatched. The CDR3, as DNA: TGCGCCAGCAGCCAAGTTGAGTTCGGACAGGGTAACAATCAGCCCCAGCATTTT. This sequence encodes CASSQVEFGQGNNQPQHF.